This T cell receptor beta chain is drawn from a study of blood T cell repertoires in COVID-19. Study at large: T cells, B-cell-depleted T cells, or PBMCs provided the cDNA or gDNA that served as material.

There are a few counts of this clone. In the original processing: Using reference gene primer amplification, nucleated cell counts were estimated. Using immunoSEQ multiplex PCR, the repertoire was profiled, and TCRdb retains in-frame clones only, with some absent. Clone size and the V and J calls come from that table; the DNA yielded D and trimming. The sample contains around 440,000 clones, approximately 90% of which appear only once. The Seattle patients joined while their infection was active and were tracked longitudinally afterward. The CDR3 spans 17 residues. Germline CDR1 and CDR2: LNHDA and SQIVND (reference sequence). V lost 7 bases to trimming and J lost 4 bases; unmatched junction nucleotides: 14.

The source of this sequence is a woman aged 45-59 years with COVID-19, enrolled during active disease. This chain joins TRBV19 and TRBJ1-5, with 9 nucleotides matching TRBD1. Input material: peripheral blood. CDR3 protein: CASIDTGQGVPNQPQHF. The CDR3 bases are TGTGCCAGTATCGACACGGGACAGGGCGTCCCTAATCAGCCCCAGCATTTT.